The present entry profiles one T cell receptor beta chain with its context. The data were obtained in a study of technical replicates of blood from a handful of donors. Germline V lookup: CDR1 MGHRA, CDR2 YSYEKL. V was pared by 2 bases and J by 8 bases, with 15 bases of the junction left unmatched. CDR3 length: 17 amino acids. The method was immunoSEQ multiplex PCR; TCRdb's version includes in-frame clones alone and lacks a portion of them. The data contain 85,000 to 100,000 clones, approximately 96% of them singletons. This TCR was sampled from a human donor in good health. Material for sequencing was T cells isolated from PBMCs. The chain combines TRBV4-1 with TRBJ1-2; 9 nucleotides match TRBD1. DNA of the CDR3: TGCGCCAGCAGCCAACTTGTGAGGACAGGGGCAATTGGGGGCTACACCTTC. Protein: CASSQLVRTGAIGGYTF.